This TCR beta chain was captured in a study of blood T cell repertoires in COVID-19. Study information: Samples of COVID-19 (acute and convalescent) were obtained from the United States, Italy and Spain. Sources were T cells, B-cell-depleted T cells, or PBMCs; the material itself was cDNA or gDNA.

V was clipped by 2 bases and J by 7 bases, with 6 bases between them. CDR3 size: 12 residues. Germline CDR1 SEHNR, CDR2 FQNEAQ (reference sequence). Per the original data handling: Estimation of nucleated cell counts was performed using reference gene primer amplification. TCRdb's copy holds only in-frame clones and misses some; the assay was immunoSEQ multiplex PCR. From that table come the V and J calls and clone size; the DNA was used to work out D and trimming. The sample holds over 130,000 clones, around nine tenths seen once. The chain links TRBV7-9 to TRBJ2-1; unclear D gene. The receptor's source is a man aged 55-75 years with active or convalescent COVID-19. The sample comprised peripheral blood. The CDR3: CASSLSSNEQFF. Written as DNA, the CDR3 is TGTGCCAGCAGCTTATCTAGTAATGAGCAGTTCTTC.